This TCR beta chain was captured by sequencing in a study of CD8 T cells in ankylosing spondylitis. This clonotype was recorded a few times. Its antigen remains unidentified. The TCR beta libraries were generated through quantitative 5'-RACE incorporating molecular barcodes. Each CDR3 protein is one row after TCRdb ran MiXCR on the 5' RACE reads. The sample holds over 450,000 distinct CDR3 sequences, more than 9.5% seen once. Findings and limits, study-wide: Seemingly distinctive of ankylosing spondylitis blood was a TCR beta motif formed by eight highly homologous variants.

The CDR3 extends over 13 amino acids. Germline V CDR1 and CDR2: SQVTM, ANQGSEA. V was pared by 5 bases and J by 1 base, with 2 bases of the junction left unmatched. The chain carries TRBV29-1 and TRBJ2-7; 10 nucleotides align to TRBD2. The source of this sequence is a male donor with ankylosing spondylitis. The sample comprised blood, either unsorted or a sorted T cell fraction (not recorded which). This chain's CDR3 is CSVSGRGSYEQYF. DNA for the CDR3: TGCAGCGTTAGCGGGAGGGGTTCCTACGAGCAGTACTTC.